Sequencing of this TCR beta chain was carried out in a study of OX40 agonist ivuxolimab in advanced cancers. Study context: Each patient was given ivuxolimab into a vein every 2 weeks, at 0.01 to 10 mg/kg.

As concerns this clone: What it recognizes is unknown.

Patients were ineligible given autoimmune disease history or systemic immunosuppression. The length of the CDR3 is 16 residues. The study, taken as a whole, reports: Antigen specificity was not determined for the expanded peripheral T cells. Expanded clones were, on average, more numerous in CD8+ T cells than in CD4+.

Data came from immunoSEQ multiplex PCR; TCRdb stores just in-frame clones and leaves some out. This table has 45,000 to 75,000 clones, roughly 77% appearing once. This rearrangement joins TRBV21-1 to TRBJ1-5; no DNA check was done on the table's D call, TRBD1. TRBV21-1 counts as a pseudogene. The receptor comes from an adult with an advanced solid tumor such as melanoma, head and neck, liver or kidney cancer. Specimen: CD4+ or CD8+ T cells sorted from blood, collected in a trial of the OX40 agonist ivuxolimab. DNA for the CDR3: TGTGCCAGCAGCCAGGGGACAGACTATAGCAATCAGCCCCAGCATTTT. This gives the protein CASSQGTDYSNQPQHF.